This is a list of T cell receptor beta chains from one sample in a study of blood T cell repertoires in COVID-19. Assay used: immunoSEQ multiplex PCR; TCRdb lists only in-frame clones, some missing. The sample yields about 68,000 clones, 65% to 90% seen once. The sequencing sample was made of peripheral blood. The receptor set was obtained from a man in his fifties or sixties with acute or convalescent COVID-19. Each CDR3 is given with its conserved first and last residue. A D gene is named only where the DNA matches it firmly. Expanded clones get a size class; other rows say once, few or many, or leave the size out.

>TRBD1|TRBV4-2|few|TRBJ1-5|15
CASSQARGQGQPQHF
TGTGCCAGCAGCCAAGCCAGGGGGCAAGGGCAGCCCCAGCATTTT
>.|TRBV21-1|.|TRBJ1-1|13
CANQGGVNTEAFF
TGTGCCAACCAAGGCGGGGTGAACACTGAAGCTTTCTTT
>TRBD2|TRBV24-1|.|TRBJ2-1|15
CATAGTSGGNNEQFF
TGTGCCACCGCCGGGACTAGCGGGGGGAACAATGAGCAGTTCTTC
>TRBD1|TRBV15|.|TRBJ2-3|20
CATSREYGTGGESSTDTQYF
TGTGCCACCAGCAGAGAATACGGGACAGGGGGCGAATCTAGCACAGATACGCAGTATTTT
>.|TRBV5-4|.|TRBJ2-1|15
CASSLNPGSYNEQFF
TGTGCCAGCAGCTTGAACCCAGGGTCCTACAATGAGCAGTTCTTC
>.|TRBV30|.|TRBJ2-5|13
CAWSVGREKTQYF
TGTGCCTGGAGTGTAGGCAGGGAAAAGACCCAGTACTTC
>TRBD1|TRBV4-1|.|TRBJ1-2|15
CASSHPGQGGYGYTF
TGCGCCAGCAGCCATCCCGGACAGGGGGGCTATGGCTACACCTTC
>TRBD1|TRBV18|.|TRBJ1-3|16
CASSATGDNSGNTIYF
TGTGCCAGCTCAGCGACAGGGGACAACTCTGGAAACACCATATATTTT
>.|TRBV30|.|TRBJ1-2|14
CAHQTGGLNYGYTF
TGTGCCCACCAAACGGGGGGGCTCAACTATGGCTACACCTTC
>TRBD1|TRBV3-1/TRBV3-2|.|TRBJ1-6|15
CASSQRTGGNSPLHF
TGTGCCAGCAGCCAGCGGACAGGGGGTAATTCACCCCTCCACTTT
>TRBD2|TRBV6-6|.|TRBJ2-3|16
CASSRAQAGGTDTQYF
TGTGCCAGCAGTCGAGCTCAGGCGGGGGGCACAGATACGCAGTATTTT
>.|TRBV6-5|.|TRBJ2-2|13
CASNGWSGGELFF
TGTGCCAGCAACGGTTGGTCCGGCGGGGAGCTGTTTTTT
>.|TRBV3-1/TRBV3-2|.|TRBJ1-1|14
CASSQADFNTEAFF
TGTGCCAGCAGCCAAGCAGACTTTAACACTGAAGCTTTCTTT
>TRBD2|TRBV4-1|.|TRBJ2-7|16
CASSPRLAGVNYEQYF
TGCGCCAGCAGCCCCAGACTAGCGGGGGTCAACTACGAGCAGTACTTC
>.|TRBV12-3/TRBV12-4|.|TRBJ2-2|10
CAVGTGELFF
TGTGCTGTCGGGACCGGGGAGCTGTTTTTT
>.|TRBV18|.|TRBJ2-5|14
CASSPGRDQETQYF
TGTGCCAGCTCACCTGGCAGGGACCAAGAGACCCAGTACTTC
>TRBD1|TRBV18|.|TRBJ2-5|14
CASSPPTGLRAQYF
TGTGCCAGCTCACCACCGACAGGGCTCAGGGCCCAGTACTTC
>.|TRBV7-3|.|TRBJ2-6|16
CASSLQGGFGANVLTF
TGTGCCAGCAGCTTACAGGGGGGCTTTGGGGCCAACGTCCTGACTTTC
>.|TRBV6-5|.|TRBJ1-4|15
CASSSPRGGTEKLFF
TGTGCCAGCAGTTCACCAAGGGGAGGGACTGAAAAACTGTTTTTT
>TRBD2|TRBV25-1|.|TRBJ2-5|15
CASSVRIAGEETQYF
TGTGCCAGCAGTGTCCGCATAGCGGGGGAAGAGACCCAGTACTTC
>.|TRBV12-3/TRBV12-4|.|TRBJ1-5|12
CASSFVAEPQHF
TGTGCCAGCAGTTTTGTAGCGGAACCCCAGCATTTT
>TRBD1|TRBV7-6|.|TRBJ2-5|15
CASSAPQGAKETQYF
TGTGCCAGCAGCGCACCACAGGGGGCGAAAGAGACCCAGTACTTC
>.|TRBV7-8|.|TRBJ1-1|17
CASSPVALGVTNTEAFF
TGTGCCAGCAGCCCAGTGGCCCTAGGGGTTACGAACACTGAAGCTTTCTTT
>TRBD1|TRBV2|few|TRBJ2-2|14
CASRTGTNTGELFF
TGTGCCAGCAGGACAGGGACGAACACCGGGGAGCTGTTTTTT
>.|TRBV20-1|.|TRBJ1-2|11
CSAHIRDGYTF
TGCAGTGCCCATATCCGCGATGGCTACACCTTC
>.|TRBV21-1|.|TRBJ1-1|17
CASSNSGTGERDTEAFF
TGTGCCAGCAGCAACTCCGGGACAGGGGAGAGGGACACTGAAGCTTTCTTT
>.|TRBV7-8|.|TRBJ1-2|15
CVSSLEGGANYGYTF
TGTGTCAGCAGCTTAGAAGGGGGAGCTAACTATGGCTACACCTTC
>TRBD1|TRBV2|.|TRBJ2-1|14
CASIRDRGVNEQFF
TGTGCCAGCATCCGGGACAGGGGGGTCAATGAGCAGTTCTTC
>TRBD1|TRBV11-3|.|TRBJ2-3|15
CASSLGTGAVDTQYF
TGTGCCAGCAGCTTAGGGACAGGGGCTGTTGATACGCAGTATTTT
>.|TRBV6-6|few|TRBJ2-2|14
CASSPGMNTGELFF
TGTGCCAGCAGTCCAGGGATGAACACCGGGGAGCTGTTTTTT
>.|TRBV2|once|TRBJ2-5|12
CASSRSRETQYF
TGTGCCAGCAGTCGAAGTCGGGAGACCCAGTACTTC
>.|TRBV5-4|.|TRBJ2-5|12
CASSLDSQTQYF
TGTGCCAGCAGCTTGGACAGCCAGACCCAGTACTTC
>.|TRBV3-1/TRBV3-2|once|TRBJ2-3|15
CASSQDSESTDTQYF
TGTGCCAGCAGCCAAGACAGCGAGAGCACAGATACGCAGTATTTT
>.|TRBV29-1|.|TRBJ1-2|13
CSVAGGPNYGYTF
TGCAGCGTTGCTGGGGGCCCTAACTATGGCTACACCTTC
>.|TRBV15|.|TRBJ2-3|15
CATRGRGSSTDTQYF
TGTGCCACCAGGGGCCGCGGGTCTAGCACAGATACGCAGTATTTT
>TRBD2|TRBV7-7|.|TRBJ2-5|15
CASSLATSPYETQYF
TGTGCCAGCAGCTTAGCGACTAGCCCCTACGAGACCCAGTACTTC
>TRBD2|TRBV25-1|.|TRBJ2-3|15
CASSDPRGGTDTQYF
TGTGCCAGCAGTGACCCTCGGGGGGGCACAGATACGCAGTATTTT
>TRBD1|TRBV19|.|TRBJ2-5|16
CASSADREGMQETQYF
TGTGCCAGCAGCGCGGACAGGGAAGGGATGCAAGAGACCCAGTACTTC
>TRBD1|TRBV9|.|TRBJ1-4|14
CASSVGTGREKLFF
TGTGCCAGCAGCGTCGGGACAGGGAGGGAAAAACTGTTTTTT
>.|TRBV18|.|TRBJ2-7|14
CASSPTESSYEQYF
TGTGCCAGCTCACCGACAGAGAGCTCCTACGAGCAGTACTTC
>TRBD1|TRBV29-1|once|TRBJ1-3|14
CSVSIQGRGNTIYF
TGCAGCGTTTCTATACAGGGGCGCGGAAACACCATATATTTT
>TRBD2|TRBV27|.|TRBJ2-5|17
CANPTSGGSPYQETQYF
TGTGCCAACCCGACTAGCGGGGGGTCCCCGTACCAAGAGACCCAGTACTTC